The following is a T cell receptor beta chain sequence with its context. Sequencing was performed with immunoSEQ multiplex PCR; in TCRdb, only in-frame clones are kept and a portion is missing. In the table there are some 100,000 clones, approximately 88% of which are singletons. This sample was included in a study of identifying expanded T cells in peripheral blood. CDR1 and CDR2 from the germline V gene are LNHNV and YYDKDF (reference sequence). CDR3 length equals 18 residues. The germline V and J ends were trimmed by 0 bases and 2 bases, with 16 bases remaining between them. The rearrangement uses TRBV15 and TRBJ1-4, with a weak D call TRBD1 (6 bases). The sequencing input was blood. The TCR comes from a person between 18 and 70 years old in good health. CDR3: CATSRDPALQGTNEKLFF. Here the CDR3 DNA reads TGTGCCACCAGCAGAGATCCTGCTTTGCAGGGGACTAATGAAAAACTGTTTTTT.